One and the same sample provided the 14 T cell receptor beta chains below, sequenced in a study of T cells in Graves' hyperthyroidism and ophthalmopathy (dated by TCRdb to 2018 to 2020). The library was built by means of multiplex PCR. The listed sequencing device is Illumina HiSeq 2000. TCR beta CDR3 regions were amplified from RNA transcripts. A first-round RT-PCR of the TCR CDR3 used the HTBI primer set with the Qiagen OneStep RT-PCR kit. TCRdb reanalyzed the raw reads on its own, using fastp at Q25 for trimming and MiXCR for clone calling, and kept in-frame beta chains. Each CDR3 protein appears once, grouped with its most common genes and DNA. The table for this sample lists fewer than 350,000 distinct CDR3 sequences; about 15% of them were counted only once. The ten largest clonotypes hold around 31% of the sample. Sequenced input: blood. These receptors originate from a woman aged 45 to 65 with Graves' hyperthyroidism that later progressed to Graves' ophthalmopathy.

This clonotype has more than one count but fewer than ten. DNA of the CDR3: TGTGCCACCAGCAGCTCGGGGGTGGATCAGCCCCAGCATTTT. Protein product: CATSSSGVDQPQHF. The chain joins TRBV15 to TRBJ1-5, with D maybe TRBD1 (5 bases). Trimming cost V 3 bases and J 5 bases, with 11 bases left between them. The CDR3 spans 14 residues. Germline V gene data show CDR1 as LNHNV and CDR2 as YYDKDF (reference sequence).

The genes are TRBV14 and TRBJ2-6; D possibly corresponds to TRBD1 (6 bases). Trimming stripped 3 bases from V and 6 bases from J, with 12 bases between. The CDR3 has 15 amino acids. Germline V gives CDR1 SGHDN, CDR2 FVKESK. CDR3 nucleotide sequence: TGTGCCAGCAGCCACAGGGGATGGAAGGCCAACGTCCTGACTTTC. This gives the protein CASSHRGWKANVLTF.

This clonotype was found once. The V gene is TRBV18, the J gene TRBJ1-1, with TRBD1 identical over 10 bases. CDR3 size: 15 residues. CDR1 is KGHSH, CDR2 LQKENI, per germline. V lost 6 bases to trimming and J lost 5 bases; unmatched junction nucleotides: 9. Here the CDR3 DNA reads TGTGCCAGCTCGGCCGACAGGGGGCTCGAGACTGAAGCTTTCTTT. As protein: CASSADRGLETEAFF.

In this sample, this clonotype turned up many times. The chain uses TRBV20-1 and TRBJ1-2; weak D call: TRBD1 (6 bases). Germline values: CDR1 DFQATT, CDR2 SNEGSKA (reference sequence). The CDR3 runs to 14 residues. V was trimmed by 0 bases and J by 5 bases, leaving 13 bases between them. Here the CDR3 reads CSARDISGEYGYTF. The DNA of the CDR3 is TGCAGTGCTAGAGATATCTCAGGGGAATATGGCTACACCTTC.

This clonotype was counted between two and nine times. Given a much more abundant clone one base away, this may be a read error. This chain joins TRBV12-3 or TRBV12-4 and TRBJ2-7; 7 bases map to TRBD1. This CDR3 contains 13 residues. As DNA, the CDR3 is TGTGCCGGCAGCCGGGACAGCCTCTACGAGCAGTACTTC. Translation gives CAGSRDSLYEQYF.

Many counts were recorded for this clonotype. CDR3 sequence: CASSSKDRAIETQYF. Here the CDR3 DNA reads TGTGCCAGCAGTTCCAAGGACAGGGCAATAGAGACCCAGTACTTC. This chain uses TRBV27 with TRBJ2-5; TRBD1 agrees at 8 bases. Germline CDR1 reads MNHEY; CDR2 reads SMNVEV (reference sequence). J was trimmed by 4 bases and V by 4 bases; bases with no gene match: 8. CDR3 length: 15 amino acids.

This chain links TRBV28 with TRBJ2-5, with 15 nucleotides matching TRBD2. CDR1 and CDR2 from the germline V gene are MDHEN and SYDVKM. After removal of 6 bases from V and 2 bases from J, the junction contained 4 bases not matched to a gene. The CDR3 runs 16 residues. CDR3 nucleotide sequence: TGTGCCAGCAGGCCTGGGACTAGCGGGGGGCAAGAGACCCAGTACTTC. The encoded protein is CASRPGTSGGQETQYF. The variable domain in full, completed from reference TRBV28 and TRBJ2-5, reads DVKVTQSSRYLVKRTGEKVFLECVQDMDHENMFWYRQDPGLGLRLIYFSYDVKMKEKGDIPEGYSVSREKKERFSLILESASTNQTSMYLCASRPGTSGGQETQYFGPGTRLLVL.

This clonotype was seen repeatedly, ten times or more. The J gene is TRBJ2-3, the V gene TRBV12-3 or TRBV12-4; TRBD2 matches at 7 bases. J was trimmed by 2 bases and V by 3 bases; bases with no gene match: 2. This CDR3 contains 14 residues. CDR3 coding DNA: TGTGCCAGCAGTTTCACTAGCGCCACAGATACGCAGTATTTT. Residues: CASSFTSATDTQYF.

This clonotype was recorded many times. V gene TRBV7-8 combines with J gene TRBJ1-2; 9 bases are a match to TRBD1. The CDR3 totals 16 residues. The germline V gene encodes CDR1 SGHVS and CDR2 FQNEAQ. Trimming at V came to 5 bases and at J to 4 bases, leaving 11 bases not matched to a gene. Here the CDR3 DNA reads TGTGCCAGCAGCCTCGGGACAGGGAGCCCCCTCTATGGCTACACCTTC. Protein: CASSLGTGSPLYGYTF.

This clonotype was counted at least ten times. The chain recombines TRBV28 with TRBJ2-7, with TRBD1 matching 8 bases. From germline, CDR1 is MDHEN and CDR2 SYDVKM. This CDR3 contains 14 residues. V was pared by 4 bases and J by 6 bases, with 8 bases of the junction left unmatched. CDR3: CASSYRDRSGEQYF. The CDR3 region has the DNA TGTGCCAGCAGTTACCGGGACAGGTCCGGCGAGCAGTACTTC.

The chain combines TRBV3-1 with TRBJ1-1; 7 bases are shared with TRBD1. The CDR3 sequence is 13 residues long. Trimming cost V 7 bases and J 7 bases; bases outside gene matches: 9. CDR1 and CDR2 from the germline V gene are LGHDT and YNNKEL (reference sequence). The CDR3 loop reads CASTQGRAIEAFF. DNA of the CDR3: TGTGCCAGCACACAGGGGCGGGCGATTGAAGCTTTCTTT.

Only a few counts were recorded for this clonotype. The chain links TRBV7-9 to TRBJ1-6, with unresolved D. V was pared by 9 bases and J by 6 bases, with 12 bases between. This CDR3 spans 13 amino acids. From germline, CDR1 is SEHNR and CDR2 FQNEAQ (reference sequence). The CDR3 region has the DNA TGTGCCAGAACCAGCTCCGCTAATTCACCCCTCCACTTT. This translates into CARTSSANSPLHF.

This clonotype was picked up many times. The CDR3 here is CAWSRGNEQFF. The CDR3 DNA reads TGTGCCTGGTCCAGGGGTAATGAGCAGTTCTTC. The rearrangement uses TRBV30 and TRBJ2-1, with D tentatively TRBD1 (6 bases). This CDR3 has 11 amino acids. Trimming took off 5 bases at V and 7 bases at J, with 9 bases between the two ends. In germline, CDR1 is GTSNPN, CDR2 SVGIG (reference sequence).

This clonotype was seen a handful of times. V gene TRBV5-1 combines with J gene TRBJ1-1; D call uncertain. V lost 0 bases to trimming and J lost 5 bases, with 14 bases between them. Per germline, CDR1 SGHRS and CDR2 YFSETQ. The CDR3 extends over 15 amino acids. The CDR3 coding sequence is TGCGCCAGCAGCTTGGAGAATCTCCAGGTTACTGAAGCTTTCTTT. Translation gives CASSLENLQVTEAFF.